A single sample gave rise to the 18 T cell receptor beta chains below, sequenced in a study of T cell repertoires in cytomegalovirus infection. These receptors have no known antigen. TCRdb ran MiXCR on the reads and lists one entry per CDR3 protein. Among fewer than 1,000,000 distinct CDR3 sequences listed, less than 40% were seen once. The material was cultured CD8+ T cells from PBMCs, obtained from culture after CMV antigen stimulation. The receptors were sampled from a human donor in good health (CMV status not recorded). Some clones in this sample may be carry-over from other donors' samples.

This clonotype was counted only a few times. The DNA of the CDR3 is TGTGCCAGCGGGCTGACCCCCTACAATGAGCAGTTCTTC. Translation gives CASGLTPYNEQFF. This chain links TRBV27 with TRBJ2-1; D is ambiguous. V was shortened by 8 bases and J by 2 bases, with 10 bases between the two germline ends. Germline V gene lookup returns CDR1 MNHEY and CDR2 SMNVEV (reference sequence). This CDR3 is 13 amino acids long.

Notes on this clonotype: A read error may produce the germline difference seen at one junction end. This chain uses TRBV9 with TRBJ1-1; TRBD1 matches at 7 bases. The CDR3 extends over 13 amino acids. Germline-derived CDR1 and CDR2 are SGDLS and YYNGEE. The DNA for the CDR3 is TGTGTCAGCAGCGTACAGGGGAGAACTGAAGCTTTCTTT. Translation gives CVSSVQGRTEAFF.

The CDR3 here is CASSQKARRETQYF. The CDR3 DNA reads TGCGCCAGCAGCCAAAAGGCCAGGCGAGAGACCCAGTACTTC. V gene TRBV4-1 combines with J gene TRBJ2-5; D uncertain. With 2 bases removed from V and 4 bases from J, the gap between germline ends came to 11 bases. The CDR3 is 14 amino acids. Per germline, CDR1 MGHRA and CDR2 YSYEKL.

This clonotype came up a few times. The rearrangement links TRBV12-3 or TRBV12-4 to TRBJ2-4; unclear D gene. Trimming removed 6 bases from V and 0 bases from J, with 3 bases in between. The CDR3 spans 12 residues. The CDR3 region has the DNA TGTGCCAGCAGCGAAGCCAAAAACATTCAGTACTTC. Protein: CASSEAKNIQYF.

A few counts support this clonotype. The V and J genes are TRBV2 and TRBJ2-3; perhaps TRBD1 as D (5 bases). CDR3 length: 15 residues. Between the trimmed V and J ends, which lost 11 bases and 2 bases, there was a span of 20 bases. Per germline, CDR1 SNHLY and CDR2 FYNNEI. In DNA, the CDR3 is TGTGCCGTCGAAGAAGGGGCATCCAACACAGATACGCAGTATTTT. This gives the protein CAVEEGASNTDTQYF.

This clonotype was picked up a small number of times. The chain uses TRBV2 and TRBJ2-7; D remains ambiguous. Germline CDR1 and CDR2: SNHLY and FYNNEI. The germline V and J ends were trimmed by 6 bases and 2 bases, with 5 bases remaining between them. The CDR3 length is 11 residues. In DNA, the CDR3 is TGTGCCAGCAGGCGTACCTACGAGCAGTACTTC. The encoded protein is CASRRTYEQYF.

This clonotype was found a few times. A read error is possible here, since a much larger clone lies one base away. The chain joins TRBV10-3 to TRBJ1-3; D is unclear. V shed 10 bases and J shed 0 bases, with 4 bases lying between them. Germline V gene sequence: CDR1 ENHRY, CDR2 SYGVKD. The CDR3 length is 11 residues. CDR3 sequence: CASASGNTIYF. In nucleotides, the CDR3 is TGTGCCAGCGCCTCTGGAAACACCATATATTTT.

To note about this clonotype: A clone one base away is much larger, so this may be a read error. The chain uses TRBV7-2 and TRBJ2-1; D is perhaps TRBD2 (6 bases). CDR1 and CDR2 from the germline V gene are SGHTA and FQGNSA. This CDR3 contains 13 residues. CDR3 amino acids: CVSSLGGAGEQFF. CDR3 coding DNA: TGTGTCAGCAGCTTAGGAGGGGCGGGGGAGCAGTTCTTC.

The rearrangement joins TRBV6-6 to TRBJ2-7; the D call may be TRBD1 or TRBD2 (5 bases each). CDR1 and CDR2 from the germline V gene are MNHNY and SVGAGI (reference sequence). CDR3 length: 14 amino acids. The chain's CDR3 is CATAEAQGPYEQYF. The CDR3 nucleotides read TGTGCGACAGCGGAGGCCCAGGGACCCTACGAGCAGTACTTC.

This clonotype was picked up many times. The V gene is TRBV7-9, the J gene TRBJ1-6; 9 nucleotides match TRBD1. Trimming cost V 5 bases and J 1 base; bases outside gene matches: 3. The germline gives CDR1 SEHNR, CDR2 FQNEAQ (reference sequence). This CDR3 is 16 amino acids long. CDR3 sequence reads: CASSGTGSSYNSPLHF. The CDR3 DNA is TGTGCCAGCAGCGGGACAGGGAGTTCCTATAATTCACCCCTCCACTTT.

The rearrangement links TRBV12-3 or TRBV12-4 to TRBJ1-1; D remains unclear. V lost 6 bases and J 5 bases, leaving 10 bases between the germline ends. CDR3 length equals 12 residues. CDR3 amino acids: CASRPLRTEAFF. CDR3 sequence (DNA): TGTGCCAGCAGACCTCTGAGGACTGAAGCTTTCTTT.

This chain joins TRBV6-5 and TRBJ2-1, with 8 bases fitting TRBD2. The germline gives CDR1 MNHEY, CDR2 SVGAGI. The CDR3 covers 13 residues. Germline trimming cut 10 bases from V and 7 bases from J; bases unmatched to any gene: 9. CDR3 sequence: CATSAGGNNEQFF. The CDR3, as DNA: TGTGCCACCTCGGCGGGGGGAAATAATGAGCAGTTCTTC.

The CDR3 region is CASSSETSGGETQYF. CDR3 nucleotides: TGTGCCAGCAGCTCCGAGACTAGCGGGGGAGAGACCCAGTACTTC. J is TRBJ2-5 and V is TRBV7-9; the match to TRBD2 covers 12 bases. Germline V lookup: CDR1 SEHNR, CDR2 FQNEAQ (reference sequence). The CDR3 is made up of 15 amino acids. With 4 bases clipped from V and 4 bases from J, the junction kept 4 bases outside the gene matches.

The CDR3 protein is CASSLARPEQFF. In nucleotides, the CDR3 is TGTGCCAGCAGCTTAGCCAGGCCAGAGCAGTTCTTC. The V and J genes are TRBV7-9 and TRBJ2-1; no definite D call. CDR3 size: 12 residues. The V end was cut by 0 bases, the J end by 10 bases, with 7 bases between. In germline, CDR1 is SEHNR, CDR2 FQNEAQ (reference sequence).

This clonotype was observed at least ten times. This sequence joins TRBV4-1 and TRBJ2-2; D remains ambiguous. Trimming took 1 base from V and 4 from J, leaving 13 bases between them. The CDR3 has 16 residues. Germline CDR1 and CDR2: MGHRA and YSYEKL. The CDR3 protein is CASSQGRLIGTGELFF. The CDR3, as DNA: TGCGCCAGCAGCCAAGGAAGGCTAATAGGCACCGGGGAGCTGTTTTTT.

The V and J genes are TRBV29-1 and TRBJ2-2, with D uncertain. The CDR3 is 13 amino acids. The V gene lost 4 bases and the J gene lost 0 bases, with 6 bases spanning the gap. Germline loops: CDR1 SQVTM, CDR2 ANQGSEA. In DNA form, the CDR3 reads TGCAGCGTTGTTACAACGAACACCGGGGAGCTGTTTTTT. It translates to CSVVTTNTGELFF.

This clonotype has a handful of counts. The rearrangement joins TRBV10-1 to TRBJ1-6; 7 nucleotides match TRBD1. Trimming at V came to 2 bases and at J to 9 bases, leaving 4 bases not matched to a gene. The germline V gene encodes CDR1 WNHNN and CDR2 SYGVQD (reference sequence). This CDR3 is 14 amino acids long. CDR3 nucleotide sequence: TGCGCCAGCAGTGAGAGGGGGCGCGGTTCACCCCTCCACTTT. It translates to CASSERGRGSPLHF.

This clonotype was observed a few times. V is TRBV23-1 and J is TRBJ2-2, with D possibly being TRBD2 (6 bases). TRBV23-1 is treated as an ORF (open reading frame) with a function not yet certain. The ends were cut back, 7 bases at V and 5 bases at J, with 23 bases in the middle. CDR3 length equals 17 residues. The DNA for the CDR3 is TGCGCCAGCACACGGGGGAGGCATCCCATAAGTACCGGGGAGCTGTTTTTT. Amino acids: CASTRGRHPISTGELFF.